Below are 26 T cell receptor beta chains sequenced from a single sample in a study of CD8+ T cells in alopecia areata. This sample's treatment: oral pan-JAK inhibitor, 5-10 mg twice daily. cDNA prepared by RNA extraction and subsequent reverse transcription served as the template for sequencing. TCRdb's copy holds only in-frame clones and misses some; the assay was immunoSEQ multiplex PCR. The profile shows about 190,000 clones, roughly three fifths of them singletons. This specimen was CD4+ T cells sorted from blood, taken at week 4, from a patient treated with tofacitinib. The receptors shown here come from a human donor with alopecia areata.

The V call is TRBV4-1, the J call TRBJ1-5; no firm D call. V was clipped by 1 base and J by 7 bases, with 14 bases between them. The CDR3 contains 15 residues. The germline gives CDR1 MGHRA, CDR2 YSYEKL. CDR3 sequence (DNA): TGCGCCAGCAGCCAAGGGGTAAGGGAGTACCAGCCCCAGCATTTT. The encoded protein is CASSQGVREYQPQHF.

This clone was picked up a small number of times. This rearrangement joins TRBV23-1 to TRBJ2-7; D remains unclear. TRBV23-1 carries the ORF label, with uncertain function. Trimming removed 3 bases at V and 5 bases at J, with 17 bases between. This CDR3 region has 15 residues. This CDR3 reads CASSHSVASGDEQYF. In DNA, the CDR3 is TGCGCCAGCAGTCATTCCGTCGCGTCCGGCGACGAGCAGTACTTC.

There are many counts of this clone. The chain employs TRBV6-6 and TRBJ1-5; 8 bases agree with TRBD1. This CDR3 contains 13 residues. Germline trimming cut 7 bases from V and 2 bases from J; bases unmatched to any gene: 1. In germline, CDR1 is MNHNY, CDR2 SVGAGI (reference sequence). The CDR3 loop reads CASMTGGNQPQHF. Written as DNA, the CDR3 is TGTGCCAGCATGACAGGGGGCAATCAGCCCCAGCATTTT.

The CDR3 is CASSLALGGGGHTEAFF. In nucleotides, the CDR3 is TGCGCCAGCAGCTTGGCCTTGGGGGGCGGAGGGCACACTGAAGCTTTCTTT. The rearrangement joins TRBV5-1 to TRBJ1-1; possibly TRBD1 for D (6 bases). Germline V CDR1 and CDR2: SGHRS, YFSETQ. V lost 0 bases to trimming and J lost 3 bases, with 18 bases between them. The length of the CDR3 is 17 residues.

The chain recombines TRBV10-3 with TRBJ2-1; TRBD1 is a possible D gene (6 bases). This CDR3 has 12 residues. The V end lost 4 bases, the J end lost 10 bases, and 11 bases lay between the germline ends. The germline V gene has CDR1 ENHRY and CDR2 SYGVKD. CDR3 bases: TGTGCCATCAGTGGACAGGACTGGGAGCAGTTCTTC. The encoded protein is CAISGQDWEQFF.

This clone came up many times. Within the sample, other DNA sequences also encode this same CDR3. The chain employs TRBV4-3 and TRBJ2-5; D is unresolved. Germline CDR1 reads LGHNA; CDR2 reads YSLEER. V was trimmed by 0 bases and J by 5 bases, leaving 7 bases between them. The CDR3 contains 13 residues. The CDR3 coding sequence is TGCGCCAGCAGCCAAGATCGGCGGGAGACCCAGTACTTC. Its protein product is CASSQDRRETQYF.

The chain recombines TRBV30 with TRBJ2-2; 7 positions match TRBD2. V lost 8 bases and J lost 1; bases outside the gene matches: 7. Germline lookup yields CDR1 GTSNPN and CDR2 SVGIG (reference sequence). The CDR3 is 14 residues long. The CDR3: CAEKGGMNTGELFF. The CDR3 DNA is TGTGCCGAGAAGGGAGGGATGAACACCGGGGAGCTGTTTTTT.

This clone was detected a few times. The chain uses TRBV29-1 and TRBJ2-5, with D possibly matching TRBD2 (6 bases). V lost 7 bases to trimming and J lost 1 base, with 19 bases between them. Germline CDR1 and CDR2: SQVTM and ANQGSEA. The CDR3 length is 15 residues. Here the CDR3 reads CSAEEGGLAQETQYF. The CDR3 DNA sequence: TGCAGCGCGGAGGAGGGTGGGCTAGCCCAAGAGACCCAGTACTTC.

CDR3 residues: CATSRDSTSGSVNEQFF. CDR3 nucleotides: TGTGCCACCAGCAGAGATTCGACTAGCGGGAGTGTGAATGAGCAGTTCTTC. V and J are TRBV15 and TRBJ2-1; 12 bases agree with TRBD2. The J segment lost 7 bases and the V segment lost 0 bases, leaving 7 bases of the junction unmatched. Germline V gives CDR1 LNHNV, CDR2 YYDKDF (reference sequence). The CDR3 is 17 amino acids.

This clone was detected a few times. The chain employs TRBV7-2 and TRBJ2-5; possible D gene TRBD2, 5 bases. V was pared by 8 bases and J by 4 bases, with 11 bases between. Germline CDR1 reads SGHTA; CDR2 reads FQGNSA. CDR3 size: 12 residues. CDR3 region: CASVSRGETQYF. DNA for the CDR3: TGTGCCAGCGTCTCACGGGGAGAGACCCAGTACTTC. Drawing the rest from reference TRBV7-2 and TRBJ2-5, the complete variable domain is GAGVSQSPSNKVTEKGKDVELRCDPISGHTALYWYRQSLGQGLEFLIYFQGNSAPDKSGLPSDRFSAERTGGSVSTLTIQRTQQEDSAVYLCASVSRGETQYFGPGTRLLVL.

The CDR3 nucleotides are TGCAGCGCCGGACTGATTAATGAAAAACTGTTTTTT. It yields the protein CSAGLINEKLFF. The V gene is TRBV29-1, the J gene TRBJ1-4; no definite D call. This CDR3 contains 12 residues. Between the trimmed V and J ends, which lost 7 bases and 4 bases, there was a span of 10 bases. The germline CDR1 and CDR2 sequences are SQVTM and ANQGSEA. The variable domain in full, completed from reference TRBV29-1 and TRBJ1-4, reads SAVISQKPSRDICQRGTSLTIQCQVDSQVTMMFWYRQQPGQSLTLIATANQGSEATYESGFVIDKFPISRPNLTFSTLTVSNMSPEDSSIYLCSAGLINEKLFFGSGTQLSVL.

This clone was seen only a few times. The rearrangement links TRBV30 to TRBJ2-7; tentative D call: TRBD2 (5 bases). In germline, CDR1 is GTSNPN, CDR2 SVGIG (reference sequence). This CDR3 has 13 amino acids. The germline V and J ends were trimmed by 2 bases and 5 bases, with 13 bases remaining between them. CDR3 loop: CAWSNGKKHEQYF. The CDR3 DNA reads as TGTGCCTGGAGTAACGGGAAGAAACACGAGCAGTACTTC.

This clone came up a few times. This sequence joins TRBV29-1 and TRBJ1-2, with D maybe TRBD1 (6 bases). In germline, CDR1 is SQVTM, CDR2 ANQGSEA. The CDR3 is 12 amino acids. The V end lost 3 bases, the J end lost 8 bases, and 13 bases lay between the germline ends. CDR3 amino acids: CSVDFNRDGYTF. CDR3 nucleotide sequence: TGCAGCGTTGACTTTAACAGGGACGGCTACACCTTC. The whole variable domain, remainder taken from reference TRBV29-1 and TRBJ1-2, is SAVISQKPSRDICQRGTSLTIQCQVDSQVTMMFWYRQQPGQSLTLIATANQGSEATYESGFVIDKFPISRPNLTFSTLTVSNMSPEDSSIYLCSVDFNRDGYTFGSGTRLTVV.

The chain combines TRBV29-1 with TRBJ2-1; 8 bases are a match to TRBD2. CDR1 is SQVTM and CDR2 is ANQGSEA in the germline V gene. The CDR3 length is 16 residues. Trimming removed 3 bases from V and 7 bases from J; junction bases left unmatched: 14. CDR3 DNA sequence: TGCAGCGTTGACCAAGGGATCGGGAGGGCCCGGAATGAGCAGTTCTTC. Encoded protein: CSVDQGIGRARNEQFF.

This clone has just a few counts. The chain recombines TRBV5-1 with TRBJ2-1, with TRBD2 matching 9 bases. Germline V CDR1 and CDR2: SGHRS, YFSETQ. The CDR3 totals 14 residues. Trimming took 4 bases from V and 7 from J; bases not matched to a gene: 6. The CDR3 DNA reads as TGCGCCAGCAGCAGGCGGGAGGGGGATAATGAGCAGTTCTTC. Protein sequence: CASSRREGDNEQFF.

This rearrangement joins TRBV5-4 to TRBJ1-5, with D possibly TRBD1 on 5 matching bases. Germline CDR1 reads SGHNT; CDR2 reads YYREEE (reference sequence). The CDR3 is made up of 15 amino acids. The ends were cut back, 4 bases at V and 1 base at J, with 12 bases in the middle. CDR3 protein: CASSRDPGSNQPQHF. The CDR3 DNA follows: TGTGCCAGCAGCCGGGACCCAGGAAGCAATCAGCCCCAGCATTTT. Complete variable domain (other parts from reference TRBV5-4 and TRBJ1-5): ETGVTQSPTHLIKTRGQQVTLRCSSQSGHNTVSWYQQALGQGPQFIFQYYREEENGRGNFPPRFSGLQFPNYSSELNVNALELDDSALYLCASSRDPGSNQPQHFGDGTRLSIL.

The chain is built from TRBV5-1 and TRBJ2-7; the D gene is possibly TRBD2 (6 bases). V was clipped by 3 bases and J by 2 bases, with 9 bases between them. Germline V gives CDR1 SGHRS, CDR2 YFSETQ. The CDR3 is made up of 13 amino acids. The CDR3 is CASSWAGTYEQYF. The CDR3, as DNA: TGCGCCAGCAGCTGGGCGGGAACCTACGAGCAGTACTTC.

The genes are TRBV11-3 and TRBJ2-5; 10 positions match TRBD2. Germline CDR1 is SGHNT and CDR2 is YENEEA. The CDR3 totals 15 residues. The V segment lost 2 bases and the J segment 5 bases; nucleotides outside the gene matches: 5. The CDR3 is CASSLSGRALETQYF. The CDR3, as DNA: TGTGCCAGCAGCTTAAGCGGGAGGGCCCTTGAGACCCAGTACTTC.

This clone appeared a few times. The chain recombines TRBV14 with TRBJ2-7, with 9 bases aligning to TRBD1. V gave up 4 bases and J gave up 6 bases; unmatched junction bases: 7. The CDR3 is 14 amino acids. Germline V CDR1 and CDR2: SGHDN, FVKESK. CDR3 DNA sequence: TGTGCCAGCAGCCTACCGGGACAGGGTGGCGAGCAGTACTTC. This sequence encodes CASSLPGQGGEQYF.

Only a few counts were recorded for this clone. V usage is TRBV28 and J usage is TRBJ1-2; tentatively, D is TRBD1 (5 bases). CDR3 length: 13 residues. Trimming removed 5 bases from V and 2 bases from J, with 9 bases in between. Germline V gives CDR1 MDHEN, CDR2 SYDVKM. Written as DNA, the CDR3 is TGTGCCAGCAGTCGCGGGGCGAACTATGGCTACACCTTC. Translation: CASSRGANYGYTF.

This clone was detected only a few times. The genes are TRBV6-6 and TRBJ2-5, with 7 bases lining up with TRBD2. There are 13 residues in the CDR3. V was clipped by 2 bases and J by 6 bases; unmatched bases: 3. CDR1 is MNHNY, CDR2 SVGAGI, per germline (reference sequence). The CDR3 is CASSYTSEQTQYF. DNA of the CDR3: TGTGCCAGCAGTTACACTAGCGAGCAGACCCAGTACTTC.

The V and J genes are TRBV29-1 and TRBJ2-7; D uncertain. The CDR3 covers 14 residues. The germline V and J ends were trimmed by 4 bases and 1 base, with 14 bases remaining between them. In germline, CDR1 is SQVTM, CDR2 ANQGSEA. The CDR3 bases are TGCAGCGTTGTAGAACATCTCCAATCCTACGAGCAGTACTTC. Encoded protein: CSVVEHLQSYEQYF.

This clone was observed a few times. This rearrangement joins TRBV29-1 to TRBJ2-7; no reliable D call. V gave up 4 bases and J gave up 2 bases, with 6 bases separating them. The length of the CDR3 is 11 residues. The germline V gene has CDR1 SQVTM and CDR2 ANQGSEA. CDR3: CSVAYTYEQYF. CDR3 nucleotide sequence: TGCAGCGTTGCCTACACCTACGAGCAGTACTTC.

This chain connects TRBV6-1 to TRBJ2-2, with D perhaps matching TRBD2 (5 bases). This CDR3 contains 16 residues. Germline V lookup: CDR1 MNHNS, CDR2 SASEGT. Deletions cut 4 bases from V and 3 bases from J, with 15 bases between. CDR3 in amino acids: CASSVFRRKDTGELFF. The CDR3 nucleotides are TGTGCCAGCAGTGTTTTTAGGAGGAAGGACACCGGGGAGCTGTTTTTT.

This clone was picked up a small number of times. The CDR3 spells CASSLQGQGANVLTF. DNA of the CDR3: TGCGCCAGCAGCTTGCAGGGCCAGGGGGCCAACGTCCTGACTTTC. The chain is built from TRBV5-1 and TRBJ2-6, with D perhaps TRBD1 (5 bases). The length of the CDR3 is 15 residues. Per the germline V gene, CDR1 is SGHRS and CDR2 is YFSETQ. Trimming removed 1 base from V and 4 bases from J, with 9 bases in between.

This clone was seen a few times. This rearrangement joins TRBV29-1 to TRBJ1-2; weak D call: TRBD1 (6 bases). V lost 3 bases and J lost 3, with 20 bases in between. Looked up from germline, CDR1 is SQVTM and CDR2 is ANQGSEA. CDR3 length: 16 residues. CDR3 coding DNA: TGCAGCGTTGAGAGCGGCAGGGGCGTGTTTGACTATGGCTACACCTTC. Protein product: CSVESGRGVFDYGYTF.